Given below is one T cell receptor (beta chain) in context. The antigen remains unidentified. Assay used: immunoSEQ multiplex PCR; TCRdb lists only in-frame clones, some missing. The table has around 160,000 clones, roughly nine tenths seen once. Germline lookup yields CDR1 MNHEY and CDR2 SVGAGI. V was cut by 4 bases and J by 0 bases, with 12 bases left in between. The CDR3 length is 16 residues. These data originate in a study of T cell responses to AZD1222 COVID-19 vaccine. Study conclusions and caveats: Scientists sampled the repertoires only once the peak T cell response had passed.

This sequence joins TRBV6-5 and TRBJ1-4; unclear D gene. The sample was peripheral blood, taken 28 days after the second AZD1222 dose. This sequence originates from an adult who received the AZD1222 COVID-19 vaccine. CDR3 loop: CASSFLPTATNEKLFF. The DNA for the CDR3 is TGTGCCAGCAGTTTCCTCCCGACGGCAACTAATGAAAAACTGTTTTTT.